Below, 16 T cell receptor beta chains from the same sample are listed, as sequenced in a study of blood T cell repertoires in COVID-19. Libraries were prepared by immunoSEQ multiplex PCR; TCRdb keeps only in-frame clonotypes and omits some of them. The table has 500,000 to 600,000 clones, around nine tenths seen once. Sequencing was carried out using peripheral blood. Receptor source: a woman aged 45-60 years with COVID-19, enrolled during active disease.

This chain uses TRBV7-9 with TRBJ2-1; weak D call: TRBD1 (6 bases). Germline V lookup: CDR1 SEHNR, CDR2 FQNEAQ (reference sequence). This CDR3 region has 14 residues. Trimming took off 3 bases at V and 8 bases at J, with 14 bases between the two ends. CDR3 loop: CASSLRQGSDEQFF. Written as DNA, the CDR3 is TGTGCCAGCAGCTTGAGGCAGGGGAGCGATGAGCAGTTCTTC.

The rearrangement links TRBV6-6 to TRBJ2-1; TRBD1 matches at 11 bases. Germline values: CDR1 MNHNY, CDR2 SVGAGI (reference sequence). The CDR3 consists of 15 residues. V lost 6 bases and J lost 8; bases outside the gene matches: 9. CDR3 region: CASRAPGQGVHEQFF. DNA for the CDR3: TGTGCCAGCAGAGCCCCGGGACAGGGGGTACATGAGCAGTTCTTC.

This clone has a single count. The chain links TRBV5-1 to TRBJ2-3; TRBD2 agrees at 11 bases. The germline CDR1 and CDR2 sequences are SGHRS and YFSETQ. Losses at the gene ends were 3 bases for V and 3 bases for J; bases not matched to a gene: 6. This CDR3 spans 16 amino acids. CDR3 nucleotides: TGCGCCAGCAGCTGGAATAGCGGGGGGGTGACAGATACGCAGTATTTT. Amino acids: CASSWNSGGVTDTQYF.

The chain joins TRBV30 to TRBJ1-2; D is perhaps TRBD1 (6 bases). The CDR3 consists of 13 residues. V was pared by 1 base and J by 3 bases, with 9 bases between. Germline V gives CDR1 GTSNPN, CDR2 SVGIG (reference sequence). CDR3 in DNA: TGTGCCTGGAGTGGAAGGACAGACTATGGCTACACCTTC. Residues: CAWSGRTDYGYTF. Full variable domain (remainder filled in from reference TRBV30 and TRBJ1-2): SQTIHQWPATLVQPVGSPLSLECTVEGTSNPNLYWYRQAAGRGLQLLFYSVGIGQISSEVPQNLSASRPQDRQFILSSKKLLLSDSGFYLCAWSGRTDYGYTFGSGTRLTVV.

This clone was recorded once. The CDR3 coding sequence is TGTGCCAGTGGACTAGCGGGGCCAGAAGGGACCCAGTACTTC. This encodes CASGLAGPEGTQYF. The V and J genes are TRBV3-1 (or the pseudogene TRBV3-2) and TRBJ2-5; the match to TRBD2 covers 12 bases. The CDR3 is 14 residues long. V lost 9 bases, J lost 7 bases, and 9 bases stayed unmatched. CDR1 is LGHDT and CDR2 is YNNKEL in the germline V gene (reference sequence).

The chain joins TRBV24-1 to TRBJ2-1, with TRBD1 matching 9 bases. Per germline, CDR1 KGHDR and CDR2 SFDVKD. With 0 bases clipped from V and 6 bases from J, the junction kept 2 bases outside the gene matches. The CDR3 contains 15 residues. CDR3 bases: TGTGCCACCAGTGATTTGTACAGGGGGCGCAATGAGCAGTTCTTC. It specifies CATSDLYRGRNEQFF.

J is TRBJ2-5 and V is TRBV2, with D hard to call. The CDR3 extends over 11 amino acids. Trimming removed 6 bases from V and 5 bases from J, with 7 bases in between. Germline CDR1 and CDR2: SNHLY and FYNNEI. The CDR3 loop reads CASSLRETQYF. In DNA form, the CDR3 reads TGTGCCAGCAGCCTACGGGAGACCCAGTACTTC.

V and J are TRBV3-1 (or the pseudogene TRBV3-2) and TRBJ2-2; possible D gene TRBD2, 6 bases. Trimming took 0 bases from V and 2 from J, leaving 13 bases between them. There are 17 residues in the CDR3. Germline V gene lookup returns CDR1 LGHDT and CDR2 YNNKEL (reference sequence). The CDR3, as DNA: TGTGCCAGCAGCCAAGACTTAACTAGCAGTAACACCGGGGAGCTGTTTTTT. Residues: CASSQDLTSSNTGELFF.

This clone has just one count. The genes are TRBV10-3 and TRBJ1-2; tentatively, D is TRBD1 (5 bases). V was trimmed by 6 bases and J by 6 bases, leaving 14 bases between them. This CDR3 has 13 residues. Germline CDR1 ENHRY, CDR2 SYGVKD. The CDR3 bases are TGTGCCATCAGAGTAAGGGGTCAGGATGGCTACACCTTC. It specifies CAIRVRGQDGYTF.

The rearrangement joins TRBV10-3 to TRBJ2-1; D gene uncertain. This CDR3 comprises 12 residues. Per germline, CDR1 ENHRY and CDR2 SYGVKD. Trimming shortened V by 5 bases and J by 5 bases, and 7 bases separated the two germline ends. The CDR3 DNA follows: TGTGCCATCAGTTTAGAACACAATGAGCAGTTCTTC. Encoded protein: CAISLEHNEQFF.

About this clone: Other DNA sequences from this sample encode an identical CDR3 as well. The gene calls are TRBV12-3 or TRBV12-4 and TRBJ1-2, with 8 bases matching TRBD1. Unmatched junction bases numbered 4, after V lost 6 bases and J lost 4 bases. This CDR3 comprises 13 residues. DNA for the CDR3: TGTGCCAGCAGCTCGGACAGGGTCTATGGCTACACCTTC. Amino acid sequence: CASSSDRVYGYTF.

This clone has only a few counts. V usage is TRBV5-4 and J usage is TRBJ1-2, with 9 bases aligning to TRBD1. The trim removed 4 bases at V and 4 bases at J, leaving 17 bases unmatched. CDR1 is SGHNT and CDR2 is YYREEE in the germline V gene (reference sequence). This CDR3 is 18 amino acids long. The CDR3 nucleotides are TGTGCCAGCAGCCTAGGACAGGGGATTATACAAAAGGGCTATGGCTACACCTTC. It translates to CASSLGQGIIQKGYGYTF.

V usage is TRBV10-2 and J usage is TRBJ2-3, with TRBD2 matching over 11 bases. The CDR3 is 17 residues long. Germline V lookup: CDR1 WSHSY, CDR2 SAAADI. The V gene end was trimmed by 3 bases and the J gene end by 4 bases; junction bases not matched to a gene: 9. In DNA form, the CDR3 reads TGCGCCAGCAGTGAAACCCCTGGACTAGCGGGCGCAGATACGCAGTATTTT. It yields the protein CASSETPGLAGADTQYF.

The rearrangement links TRBV10-3 to TRBJ1-5, with a possible D match to TRBD1 (5 bases). CDR3 length: 14 residues. Per the germline V gene, CDR1 is ENHRY and CDR2 is SYGVKD. Trimming shortened V by 8 bases and J by 9 bases, and 20 bases separated the two germline ends. The CDR3: CAIAGEDTVGPQHF. The DNA of the CDR3 is TGTGCCATCGCGGGGGAGGACACGGTCGGGCCCCAGCATTTT.

The chain is built from TRBV27 and TRBJ2-3, with 8 bases identical to TRBD2. The CDR3 extends over 14 amino acids. Germline CDR1 reads MNHEY; CDR2 reads SMNVEV (reference sequence). The V segment lost 4 bases and the J segment 5 bases; nucleotides outside the gene matches: 5. CDR3 protein: CASSWRGAGDTQYF. The CDR3 coding sequence is TGTGCCAGCAGTTGGCGGGGGGCAGGAGATACGCAGTATTTT.

The chain employs TRBV19 and TRBJ1-6; the D is unclear. CDR1 is LNHDA and CDR2 is SQIVND in the germline V gene (reference sequence). Trimming took 6 bases from V and 6 from J, leaving 6 bases between them. There are 12 residues in the CDR3. The CDR3 spells CASRIGNSPLHF. In nucleotides, the CDR3 is TGTGCCAGTAGAATCGGTAATTCACCCCTCCACTTT.